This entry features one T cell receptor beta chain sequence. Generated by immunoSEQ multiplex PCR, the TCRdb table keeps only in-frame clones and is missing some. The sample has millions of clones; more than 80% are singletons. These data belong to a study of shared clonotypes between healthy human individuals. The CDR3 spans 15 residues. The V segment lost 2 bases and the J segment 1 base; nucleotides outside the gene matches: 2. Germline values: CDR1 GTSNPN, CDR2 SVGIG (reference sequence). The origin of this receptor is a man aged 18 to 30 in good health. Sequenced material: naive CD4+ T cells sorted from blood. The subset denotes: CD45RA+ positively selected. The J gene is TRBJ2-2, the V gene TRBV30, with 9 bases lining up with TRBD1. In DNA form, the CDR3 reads TGTGCCTGGAGTTCGGGACAGGGGAACACCGGGGAGCTGTTTTTT. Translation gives CAWSSGQGNTGELFF.